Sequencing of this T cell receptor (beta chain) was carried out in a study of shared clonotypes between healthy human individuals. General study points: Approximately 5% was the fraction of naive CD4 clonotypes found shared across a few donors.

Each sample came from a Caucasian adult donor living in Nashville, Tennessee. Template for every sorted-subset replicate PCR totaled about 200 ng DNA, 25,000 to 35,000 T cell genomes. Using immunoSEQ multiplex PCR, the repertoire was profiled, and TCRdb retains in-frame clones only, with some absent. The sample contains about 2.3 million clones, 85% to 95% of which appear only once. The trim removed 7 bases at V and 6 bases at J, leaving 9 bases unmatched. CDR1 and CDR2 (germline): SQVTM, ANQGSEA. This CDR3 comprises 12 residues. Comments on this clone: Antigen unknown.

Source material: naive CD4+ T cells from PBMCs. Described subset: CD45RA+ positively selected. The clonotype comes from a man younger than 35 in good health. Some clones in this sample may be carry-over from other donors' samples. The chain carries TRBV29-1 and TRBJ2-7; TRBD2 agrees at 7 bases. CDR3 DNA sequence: TGCAGCGGTGGACGGGGGGTGGCCGAGCAGTACTTC. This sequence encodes CSGGRGVAEQYF.